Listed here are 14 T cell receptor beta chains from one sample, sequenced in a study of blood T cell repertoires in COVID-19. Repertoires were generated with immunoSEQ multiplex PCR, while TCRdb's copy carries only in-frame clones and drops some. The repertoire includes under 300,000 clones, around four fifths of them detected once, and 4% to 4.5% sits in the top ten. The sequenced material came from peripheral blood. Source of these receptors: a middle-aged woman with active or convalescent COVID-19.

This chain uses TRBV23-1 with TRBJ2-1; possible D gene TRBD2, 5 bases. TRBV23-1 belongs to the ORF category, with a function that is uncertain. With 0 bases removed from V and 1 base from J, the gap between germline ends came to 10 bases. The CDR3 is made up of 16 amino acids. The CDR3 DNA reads TGCGCCAGCAGTCAATCGACGGGGTGTTCCTACAATGAGCAGTTCTTC. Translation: CASSQSTGCSYNEQFF.

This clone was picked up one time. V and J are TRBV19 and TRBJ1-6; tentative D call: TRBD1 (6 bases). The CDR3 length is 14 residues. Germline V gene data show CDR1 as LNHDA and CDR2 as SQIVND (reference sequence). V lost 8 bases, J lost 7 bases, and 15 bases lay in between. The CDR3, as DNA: TGTGCCAGTGGTAAAGCAGGGGTCAATTCACCCCTCCACTTT. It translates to CASGKAGVNSPLHF.

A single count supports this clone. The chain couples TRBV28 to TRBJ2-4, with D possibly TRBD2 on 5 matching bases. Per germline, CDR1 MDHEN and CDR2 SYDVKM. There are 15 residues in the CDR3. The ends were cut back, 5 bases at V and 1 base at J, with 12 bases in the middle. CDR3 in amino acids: CASSPPEVAKNIQYF. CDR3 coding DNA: TGTGCCAGCAGTCCCCCGGAGGTGGCCAAAAACATTCAGTACTTC.

The CDR3, as DNA: TGCGCCAGCAGCTTACAGGGGGCAGGCGGTGATGAAAAACTGTTTTTT. Translation: CASSLQGAGGDEKLFF. The rearrangement joins TRBV5-1 to TRBJ1-4, with 9 bases matching TRBD1. The J segment lost 6 bases and the V segment lost 2 bases, leaving 8 bases of the junction unmatched. The germline V gene has CDR1 SGHRS and CDR2 YFSETQ. CDR3 size: 16 residues. Variable domain in full (rest from reference TRBV5-1 and TRBJ1-4): KAGVTQTPRYLIKTRGQQVTLSCSPISGHRSVSWYQQTPGQGLQFLFEYFSETQRNKGNFPGRFSGRQFSNSRSEMNVSTLELGDSALYLCASSLQGAGGDEKLFFGSGTQLSVL.

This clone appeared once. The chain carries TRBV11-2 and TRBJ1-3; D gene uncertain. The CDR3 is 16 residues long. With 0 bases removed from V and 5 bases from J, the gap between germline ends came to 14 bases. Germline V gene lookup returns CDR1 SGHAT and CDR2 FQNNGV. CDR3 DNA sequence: TGTGCCAGCAGCTTAGAAGAAGTGTGGAGAAGAAACACCATATATTTT. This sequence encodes CASSLEEVWRRNTIYF.

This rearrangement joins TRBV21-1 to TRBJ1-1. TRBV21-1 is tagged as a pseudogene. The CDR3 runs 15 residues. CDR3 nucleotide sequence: TGTGCCAGTCCGGCGGAGCGACGGATGAACACTGAAGCTTTCTTT. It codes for CASPAERRMNTEAFF.

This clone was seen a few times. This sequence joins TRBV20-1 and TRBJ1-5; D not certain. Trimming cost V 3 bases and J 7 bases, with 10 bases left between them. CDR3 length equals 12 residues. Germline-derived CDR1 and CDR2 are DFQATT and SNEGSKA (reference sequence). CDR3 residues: CSASGDVQPQHF. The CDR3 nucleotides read TGCAGTGCTAGTGGAGATGTCCAGCCCCAGCATTTT.

DNA of the CDR3: TGTGCCAGCAGCCAAATAGGATTACAGGGTGGGAATGGCTACACCTTC. It is translated as CASSQIGLQGGNGYTF. The V and J genes are TRBV11-2 and TRBJ1-2; D might be TRBD1 (6 bases). V was clipped by 5 bases and J by 6 bases, with 22 bases between them. The germline CDR1 and CDR2 sequences are SGHAT and FQNNGV. The CDR3 sequence is 16 residues long.

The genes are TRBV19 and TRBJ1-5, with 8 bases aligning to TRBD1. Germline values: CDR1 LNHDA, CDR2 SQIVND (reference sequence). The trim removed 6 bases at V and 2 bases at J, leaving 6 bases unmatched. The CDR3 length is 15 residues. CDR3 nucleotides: TGTGCCAGTAGGGTCCAGGGGGCTGGCAATCAGCCCCAGCATTTT. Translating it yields CASRVQGAGNQPQHF.

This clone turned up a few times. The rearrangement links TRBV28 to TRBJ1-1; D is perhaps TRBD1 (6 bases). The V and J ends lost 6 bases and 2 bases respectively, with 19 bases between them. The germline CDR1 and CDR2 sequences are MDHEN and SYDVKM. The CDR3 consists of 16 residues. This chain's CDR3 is CASRIGGARLNTEAFF. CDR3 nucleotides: TGTGCCAGCAGGATAGGGGGGGCCCGTCTAAACACTGAAGCTTTCTTT.

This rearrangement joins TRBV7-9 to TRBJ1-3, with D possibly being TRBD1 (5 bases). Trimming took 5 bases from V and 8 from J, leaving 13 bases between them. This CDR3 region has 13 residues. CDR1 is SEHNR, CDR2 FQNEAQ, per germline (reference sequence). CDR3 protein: CASSLRRVHTIYF. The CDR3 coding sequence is TGTGCCAGCAGCCTCCGCAGGGTTCACACCATATATTTT.

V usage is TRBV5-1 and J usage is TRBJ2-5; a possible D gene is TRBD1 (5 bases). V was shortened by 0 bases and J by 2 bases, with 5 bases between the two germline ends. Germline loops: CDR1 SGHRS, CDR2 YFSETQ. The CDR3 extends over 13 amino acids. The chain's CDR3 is CASSLGQQETQYF. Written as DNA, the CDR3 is TGCGCCAGCAGCTTGGGACAGCAAGAGACCCAGTACTTC.

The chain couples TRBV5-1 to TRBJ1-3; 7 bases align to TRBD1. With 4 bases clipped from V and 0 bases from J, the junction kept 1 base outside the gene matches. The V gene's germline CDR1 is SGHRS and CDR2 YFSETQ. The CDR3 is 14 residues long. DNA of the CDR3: TGCGCCAGCAGCCGGGACAGCTCTGGAAACACCATATATTTT. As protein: CASSRDSSGNTIYF. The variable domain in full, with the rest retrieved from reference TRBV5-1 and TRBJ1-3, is KAGVTQTPRYLIKTRGQQVTLSCSPISGHRSVSWYQQTPGQGLQFLFEYFSETQRNKGNFPGRFSGRQFSNSRSEMNVSTLELGDSALYLCASSRDSSGNTIYFGEGSWLTVV.

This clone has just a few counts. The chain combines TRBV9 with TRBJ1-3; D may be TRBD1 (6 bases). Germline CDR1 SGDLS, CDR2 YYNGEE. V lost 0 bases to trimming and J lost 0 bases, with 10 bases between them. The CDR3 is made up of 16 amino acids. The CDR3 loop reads CASSVEAGASGNTIYF. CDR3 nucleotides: TGTGCCAGCAGCGTAGAGGCAGGGGCCTCTGGAAACACCATATATTTT.